A single sample is the source of the 22 T cell receptor beta chains below, sequenced in a study of blood T cell repertoires in COVID-19. TCRdb's copy holds only in-frame clones and misses some; the assay was immunoSEQ multiplex PCR. This sample has over 200,000 clones, with approximately 81% found just once. Sequencing used PBMCs or T cells enriched from blood (not recorded which). These TCRs come from a woman between 50 and 59 years old with acute COVID-19.

This chain links TRBV19 with TRBJ1-5, with TRBD1 identical over 8 bases. V lost 7 bases, J lost 2 bases, and 7 bases stayed unmatched. This CDR3 comprises 15 residues. Germline CDR1 reads LNHDA; CDR2 reads SQIVND (reference sequence). Here the CDR3 DNA reads TGTGCCAGTAATGCAGGGGGCTCGGGCAATCAGCCCCAGCATTTT. Amino acid sequence: CASNAGGSGNQPQHF.

CDR3 protein: CASSPDRTNTGELFF. As DNA, the CDR3 is TGTGCCAGCTCACCGGACAGGACGAACACCGGGGAGCTGTTTTTT. The J gene is TRBJ2-2, the V gene TRBV18; 7 bases are a match to TRBD1. The length of the CDR3 is 15 residues. Germline lookup yields CDR1 KGHSH and CDR2 LQKENI. V lost 3 bases to trimming and J lost 0 bases; unmatched junction nucleotides: 1.

The count of this clone is one. This chain links TRBV21-1 with TRBJ2-7; the table's D gene call, TRBD1, was not cross checked with the DNA. TRBV21-1 is a pseudogene. CDR3 size: 14 residues. The CDR3 nucleotides are TGTGCCAGCAGCGGTGACAGGGCTGATCACGAGCAGTACTTC. Its protein is CASSGDRADHEQYF.

The CDR3 sequence is CAIGGLAGTEGEQFF. The CDR3 DNA is TGTGCCATCGGGGGACTAGCGGGGACGGAAGGTGAGCAGTTCTTC. The rearrangement links TRBV10-3 to TRBJ2-1; 13 positions agree with TRBD2. CDR3 length equals 15 residues. Germline lookup yields CDR1 ENHRY and CDR2 SYGVKD. The junction had 10 bases not matched to a gene; V was cut back by 8 bases and J by 9 bases.

The chain carries TRBV10-3 and TRBJ2-1, with D possibly TRBD2 on 5 matching bases. This CDR3 is 13 amino acids long. V lost 7 bases to trimming and J lost 4 bases, with 11 bases between them. Germline assignment: CDR1 ENHRY and CDR2 SYGVKD. This CDR3 reads CAINQGLYNEQFF. CDR3 DNA sequence: TGTGCCATCAACCAAGGACTTTACAATGAGCAGTTCTTC.

This chain links TRBV6-5 with TRBJ2-2, with TRBD1 identical over 7 bases. V gave up 5 bases and J gave up 5 bases; unmatched junction bases: 5. The CDR3 runs 14 residues. In germline, CDR1 is MNHEY, CDR2 SVGAGI. The CDR3 nucleotides are TGTGCCAGCAGTCCCCGGACAGGAACCGGGGAGCTGTTTTTT. It translates to CASSPRTGTGELFF.

The chain employs TRBV30 and TRBJ1-6; D is uncertain. CDR1 and CDR2 from the germline V gene are GTSNPN and SVGIG (reference sequence). The CDR3 extends over 12 amino acids. The CDR3 here is CAALQYNSPLHF. In nucleotides, the CDR3 is TGTGCTGCATTGCAGTATAATTCACCCCTCCACTTT.

The chain uses TRBV10-3 and TRBJ2-7; 16 nucleotides match TRBD2. This CDR3 has 20 residues. The germline CDR1 and CDR2 sequences are ENHRY and SYGVKD. Trimming took 0 bases from V and 0 from J; bases not matched to a gene: 8. CDR3 bases: TGTGCCATCAGTGAGTCGCAGGGACTAGCGGGGGGGAAGAGCTCCTACGAGCAGTACTTC. Translation: CAISESQGLAGGKSSYEQYF.

This CDR3 reads CASRDGQAPIYEQYF. The CDR3 coding sequence is TGTGCCAGCAGGGACGGACAGGCTCCTATCTACGAGCAGTACTTC. The V gene is TRBV28, the J gene TRBJ2-7; 7 positions match TRBD1. CDR1 is MDHEN, CDR2 SYDVKM, per germline. The junction had 11 bases not matched to a gene; V was cut back by 6 bases and J by 3 bases. The CDR3 extends over 15 amino acids.

This clone was detected a few times. Other DNA variants within this sample encode the same CDR3. This chain uses TRBV12-3 or TRBV12-4 with TRBJ2-5; D unclear. V gave up 2 bases and J gave up 5 bases, with 3 bases separating them. The CDR3 covers 11 residues. This CDR3 is CASSLQETQYF. The CDR3 DNA is TGTGCCAGCAGTTTACAGGAGACCCAGTACTTC.

The J gene is TRBJ2-2, the V gene TRBV19; TRBD2 agrees at 7 bases. The J segment lost 0 bases and the V segment lost 5 bases, leaving 9 bases of the junction unmatched. This CDR3 spans 17 amino acids. Germline V gene sequence: CDR1 LNHDA, CDR2 SQIVND (reference sequence). In DNA form, the CDR3 reads TGTGCCAGTAGTCTCGGGGGAGGGTTTTCGAACACCGGGGAGCTGTTTTTT. Amino acids: CASSLGGGFSNTGELFF.

This chain joins TRBV19 and TRBJ2-2; 10 bases line up with TRBD2. Unmatched junction bases numbered 9, after V lost 10 bases and J lost 1 base. Looked up from germline, CDR1 is LNHDA and CDR2 is SQIVND (reference sequence). The length of the CDR3 is 16 residues. CDR3 in DNA: TGTGCCACAGAAAGCCGGACTAGCGGGAACACCGGGGAGCTGTTTTTT. Protein product: CATESRTSGNTGELFF.

This clone was counted a single time. The rearrangement links TRBV18 to TRBJ1-1; TRBD1 matches at 9 bases. Germline V lookup: CDR1 KGHSH, CDR2 LQKENI. V shed 0 bases and J 10 bases; nucleotides not matched to a gene: 3. The CDR3 spans 13 residues. CDR3 sequence reads: CASSPPGQGVAFF. The CDR3 DNA follows: TGTGCCAGCTCACCACCGGGACAGGGAGTAGCTTTCTTT.

The chain is built from TRBV27 and TRBJ2-5; 8 nucleotides match TRBD2. Germline CDR1 reads MNHEY; CDR2 reads SMNVEV (reference sequence). J was trimmed by 2 bases and V by 6 bases; bases with no gene match: 8. The CDR3 extends over 15 amino acids. The CDR3: CASRKGLVLQETQYF. In DNA, the CDR3 is TGTGCCAGCAGAAAGGGACTAGTTCTTCAAGAGACCCAGTACTTC.

V and J are TRBV2 and TRBJ1-5, with TRBD1 as a possible D gene (6 bases). CDR3 length: 14 residues. V was pared by 7 bases and J by 0 bases, with 10 bases between. CDR1 SNHLY and CDR2 FYNNEI come from the germline V gene. Written as DNA, the CDR3 is TGTGCCAGCAAAGACAGGTATAGCAATCAGCCCCAGCATTTT. It translates to CASKDRYSNQPQHF.

This sequence joins TRBV18 and TRBJ2-5; a weak D match, TRBD2 (7 bases). Trimming took off 1 base at V and 4 bases at J, with 10 bases between the two ends. The germline V gene encodes CDR1 KGHSH and CDR2 LQKENI. CDR3 length equals 14 residues. The CDR3 reads CASSPLGGRETQYF. In nucleotides, the CDR3 is TGTGCCAGCTCACCACTGGGGGGGCGAGAGACCCAGTACTTC.

V gene TRBV3-1 (or the pseudogene TRBV3-2) combines with J gene TRBJ2-5; tentative D call: TRBD1 (6 bases). The CDR3 has 17 amino acids. V shed 2 bases and J shed 2 bases, with 18 bases lying between them. Germline V lookup: CDR1 LGHDT, CDR2 YNNKEL (reference sequence). CDR3 nucleotide sequence: TGTGCCAGCAGCCAAAGAGTTGGGGGCTGGGGGCAAGAGACCCAGTACTTC. Translation: CASSQRVGGWGQETQYF.

The chain is built from TRBV7-6 and TRBJ2-5, with 11 bases identical to TRBD2. The CDR3 length is 17 residues. Looked up from germline, CDR1 is SGHVS and CDR2 is FNYEAQ. J was trimmed by 2 bases and V by 5 bases; bases with no gene match: 10. The CDR3 reads CASSLPRTSGFQETQYF. CDR3 nucleotide sequence: TGTGCCAGCAGCCTCCCCCGGACTAGCGGGTTTCAAGAGACCCAGTACTTC.

This chain joins TRBV7-9 and TRBJ1-1, with TRBD1 matching 9 bases. The length of the CDR3 is 15 residues. Trimming took 0 bases from V and 3 from J; bases not matched to a gene: 2. CDR1 and CDR2 (germline): SEHNR, FQNEAQ (reference sequence). CDR3 nucleotides: TGTGCCAGCAGCTTAGCGGACAGGGGTTACACTGAAGCTTTCTTT. Encoded protein: CASSLADRGYTEAFF.

The rearrangement uses TRBV11-3 and TRBJ2-2, with 11 bases matching TRBD1. The CDR3 runs 17 residues. Trimming took 5 bases from V and 0 from J; bases not matched to a gene: 5. The germline gives CDR1 SGHNT, CDR2 YENEEA. The CDR3 coding sequence is TGTGCCAGCAGCGCCGGGACAGGGGGTTCGAACACCGGGGAGCTGTTTTTT. It specifies CASSAGTGGSNTGELFF. Complete variable domain (other parts from reference TRBV11-3 and TRBJ2-2): EAGVVQSPRYKIIEKKQPVAFWCNPISGHNTLYWYLQNLGQGPELLIRYENEEAVDDSQLPKDRFSAERLKGVDSTLKIQPAELGDSAVYLCASSAGTGGSNTGELFFGEGSRLTVL.

CDR3 residues: CASSQTGNTEAFF. DNA of the CDR3: TGCGCCAGCAGCCAAACAGGTAACACTGAAGCTTTCTTT. The chain couples TRBV4-1 to TRBJ1-1; D is possibly TRBD1 (5 bases). The length of the CDR3 is 13 residues. Germline assignment: CDR1 MGHRA and CDR2 YSYEKL. The V end lost 2 bases, the J end lost 2 bases, and 6 bases lay between the germline ends.

V is TRBV5-5 and J is TRBJ2-7; a possible D gene is TRBD2 (6 bases). V lost 1 base and J lost 7, with 21 bases in between. The germline CDR1 and CDR2 sequences are SGHKS and YYEKEE (reference sequence). This CDR3 contains 16 residues. The DNA of the CDR3 is TGTGCCAGCAGCTTGAGTGGGGCCTTGGCGAGCGGGGAGCAGTACTTC. Translated: CASSLSGALASGEQYF.